This T cell receptor (beta chain) stems from a study of OX40 agonist ivuxolimab in advanced cancers. General study findings and limits: Expanded clones belonging to CD8+ T cells outnumbered, on average, those of CD4+. Partial responders dosed at 0.1-3.0 mg/kg displayed clonal expansion ranking among the lowest.

TCRdb's table, derived via immunoSEQ multiplex PCR, lists solely in-frame clones and lacks some. Here the sample spans tens of thousands of clones, 82% being singletons. Turning to this clone: What it binds is not known.

The TCR originated in an adult with an advanced solid tumor such as melanoma, head and neck, liver or kidney cancer. Specimen: CD4+ or CD8+ T cells sorted from blood, collected in a trial of the OX40 agonist ivuxolimab.

The chain's CDR3 is CASSQDRNSNQPQHF. The CDR3 DNA is TGCGCCAGCAGCCAAGACAGGAATAGCAATCAGCCCCAGCATTTT. This sequence joins TRBV4-1 and TRBJ1-5; D is uncertain. V dropped 0 bases and J dropped 0 bases, with 6 bases sitting between them. In germline, CDR1 is MGHRA, CDR2 YSYEKL. The CDR3 covers 15 residues.